The 12 T cell receptor beta chains presented below share a single source sample, sequenced in a study of Ad26.COV2.S vaccination and SARS-CoV-2 variants. The protocol was immunoSEQ multiplex PCR, while the TCRdb copy is restricted to in-frame clones and leaves out a portion. The sample shows about 380,000 clones, 80% to 90% of them seen only once. Described treatment: some 19 received Ad26.COV2.S at low or high dose, single or two shots; about 5 received placebo; per-sample allocation not given. Sampling was done on day 63 after the first vaccine or placebo injection. Sequencing used peripheral blood, obtained in a trial of Ad26.COV2.S vaccine versus placebo. These TCRs come from a person aged 18-65 years who received the Ad26.COV2.S COVID-19 vaccine or a placebo.

The chain carries TRBV5-1 and TRBJ2-7, with unresolved D. CDR3 size: 14 residues. CDR1 and CDR2 (germline): SGHRS, YFSETQ. Trimming took off 4 bases at V and 1 base at J, with 12 bases between the two ends. The DNA for the CDR3 is TGCGCCAGCAGCCCTCTTGGTTCGTCCTACGAGCAGTACTTC. Protein sequence: CASSPLGSSYEQYF.

The J gene is TRBJ1-4, the V gene TRBV9; 8 nucleotides align to TRBD1. Germline CDR1 SGDLS, CDR2 YYNGEE. V was pared by 9 bases and J by 0 bases, with 4 bases of the junction left unmatched. The CDR3 contains 14 residues. The chain's CDR3 is CATGQGPTNEKLFF. CDR3 sequence (DNA): TGTGCCACCGGACAGGGCCCAACTAATGAAAAACTGTTTTTT.

The chain carries TRBV12-3 or TRBV12-4 and TRBJ2-1; 11 bases are a match to TRBD1. CDR3 length equals 13 residues. V dropped 7 bases and J dropped 13; count of bases not matched to a gene: 9. CDR3 in amino acids: CASKGQGARNQFF. The CDR3 nucleotides are TGTGCCAGCAAAGGACAGGGGGCGCGGAATCAGTTCTTC.

This clone was found a few times. The V and J genes are TRBV5-1 and TRBJ1-6, with D perhaps TRBD1 (5 bases). Trimming stripped 4 bases from V and 4 bases from J, with 9 bases between. This CDR3 is built from 14 residues. Germline CDR1 and CDR2: SGHRS and YFSETQ. CDR3 protein: CASSPGRYNSPLHF. The DNA for the CDR3 is TGCGCCAGCAGCCCAGGGCGATATAATTCACCCCTCCACTTT.

J is TRBJ2-2 and V is TRBV5-1; the D is unclear. This CDR3 is 13 amino acids long. Trimming cost V 3 bases and J 5 bases, with 8 bases left between them. Germline V gene sequence: CDR1 SGHRS, CDR2 YFSETQ. The CDR3: CASSSPVTGELFF. The CDR3 coding sequence is TGCGCCAGCAGCTCCCCGGTGACCGGGGAGCTGTTTTTT.

In DNA form, the CDR3 reads TGTGCCAGTAGTCCAGGGCATAATCAGCCCCAGCATTTT. It specifies CASSPGHNQPQHF. This chain joins TRBV19 and TRBJ1-5, with TRBD1 as a possible D gene (5 bases). The germline V gene has CDR1 LNHDA and CDR2 SQIVND (reference sequence). The germline V and J ends were trimmed by 5 bases and 4 bases, with 9 bases remaining between them. This CDR3 region has 13 residues.

The rearrangement links TRBV29-1 to TRBJ2-7, with a possible D match to TRBD2 (6 bases). The V gene's germline CDR1 is SQVTM and CDR2 ANQGSEA. V lost 0 bases to trimming and J lost 4 bases, with 10 bases between them. The CDR3 totals 13 residues. In DNA form, the CDR3 reads TGCAGCGTTGAAGATCGACGGGGGTACGAGCAGTACTTC. Translation: CSVEDRRGYEQYF.

The chain uses TRBV5-1 and TRBJ1-5, with D unresolved. V gave up 0 bases and J gave up 5 bases, with 6 bases separating them. CDR3 length equals 13 residues. The germline CDR1 and CDR2 sequences are SGHRS and YFSETQ. This chain's CDR3 is CASSLAWDQPQHF. CDR3 DNA sequence: TGCGCCAGCAGCTTGGCCTGGGATCAGCCCCAGCATTTT.

This clone was observed a single time. The CDR3 region has the DNA TGTGCCAGCAGCAAAGGTCGGCAGGGGAGGTTTTACGAGCAGTACTTC. This sequence encodes CASSKGRQGRFYEQYF. The chain couples TRBV21-1 to TRBJ2-7. TRBV21-1 is termed a pseudogene. This CDR3 has 16 amino acids.

The rearrangement links TRBV7-9 to TRBJ2-4; D remains unclear. The V gene's germline CDR1 is SEHNR and CDR2 FQNEAQ (reference sequence). The CDR3 spans 15 residues. Trimming left V 3 bases short and J 0 bases short, with 9 bases between. CDR3 nucleotide sequence: TGTGCCAGCAGCTTGGAGAGCCTAGCCAAAAACATTCAGTACTTC. It encodes CASSLESLAKNIQYF.

V is TRBV27 and J is TRBJ2-1; TRBD2 is a possible D gene (7 bases). V was trimmed by 2 bases and J by 7 bases, leaving 18 bases between them. The CDR3 has 16 amino acids. From germline, CDR1 is MNHEY and CDR2 SMNVEV (reference sequence). The CDR3 protein is CASSLVGGAGPNEQFF. The CDR3 nucleotides are TGTGCCAGCAGTTTAGTAGGGGGGGCCGGTCCGAATGAGCAGTTCTTC.

This chain connects TRBV15 to TRBJ2-7, with 12 bases matching TRBD2. J lost 2 bases, V lost 3 bases, and 5 bases had no gene match. Germline loops: CDR1 LNHNV, CDR2 YYDKDF (reference sequence). This CDR3 spans 16 amino acids. Here the CDR3 reads CATSRAPSGGAYEQYF. CDR3 DNA sequence: TGTGCCACCAGCAGGGCGCCTAGCGGGGGGGCCTACGAGCAGTACTTC.